What follows describes a single T cell receptor (beta chain). The study ran its PCR with 60 Vbeta and 13 Jbeta primers. Profiled with immunoSEQ multiplex PCR; TCRdb holds only in-frame clones, not every one. There are about 150,000 clones in the sample; 82% occur only once, and about 7.1% lies in the top ten. Donors in the study were healthy people who gave bone marrow. The data belong to a study of cytomegalovirus exposure and HLA in healthy donors. CDR1 is SEHNR and CDR2 is FQNEAQ in the germline V gene (reference sequence). With 5 bases removed from V and 0 bases from J, the gap between germline ends came to 13 bases. This CDR3 is 16 amino acids long.

Sequenced sample: PBMCs. The clonotype was recovered from a woman in her forties or fifties in good health and CMV-seropositive. V gene TRBV7-9 combines with J gene TRBJ2-2, with D maybe TRBD1 (5 bases). The CDR3 sequence: CASSERTRTNTGELFF. CDR3 nucleotide sequence: TGTGCCAGCAGCGAGAGGACACGAACGAACACCGGGGAGCTGTTTTTT.